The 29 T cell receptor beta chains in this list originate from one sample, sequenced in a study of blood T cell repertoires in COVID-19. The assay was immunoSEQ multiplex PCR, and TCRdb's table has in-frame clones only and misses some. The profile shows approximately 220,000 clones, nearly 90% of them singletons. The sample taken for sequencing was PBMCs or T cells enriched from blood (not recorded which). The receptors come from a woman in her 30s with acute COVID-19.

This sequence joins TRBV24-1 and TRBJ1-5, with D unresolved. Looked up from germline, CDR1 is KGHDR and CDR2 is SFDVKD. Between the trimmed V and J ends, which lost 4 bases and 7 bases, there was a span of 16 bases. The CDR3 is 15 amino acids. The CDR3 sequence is CATSDPTVAGQPQHF. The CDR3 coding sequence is TGTGCCACCAGTGACCCAACTGTTGCGGGACAGCCCCAGCATTTT.

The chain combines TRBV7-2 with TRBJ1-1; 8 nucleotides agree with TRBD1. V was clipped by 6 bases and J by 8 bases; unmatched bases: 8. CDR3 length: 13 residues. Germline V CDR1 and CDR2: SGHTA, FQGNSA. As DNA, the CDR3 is TGTGCCAGCAGGTCGCAAGACAGGGGCGAAGCTTTCTTT. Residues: CASRSQDRGEAFF.

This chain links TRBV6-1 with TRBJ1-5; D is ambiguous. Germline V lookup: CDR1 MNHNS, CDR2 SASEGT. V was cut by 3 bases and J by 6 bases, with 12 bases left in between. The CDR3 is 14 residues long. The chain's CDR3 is CASSDPRGGQPQHF. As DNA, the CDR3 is TGTGCCAGCAGTGACCCCCGAGGAGGTCAGCCCCAGCATTTT.

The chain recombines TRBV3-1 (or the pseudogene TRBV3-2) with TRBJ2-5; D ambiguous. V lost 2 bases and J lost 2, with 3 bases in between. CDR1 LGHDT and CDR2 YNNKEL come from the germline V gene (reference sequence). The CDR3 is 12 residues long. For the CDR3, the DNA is TGTGCCAGCAGCCAACAACAAGAGACCCAGTACTTC. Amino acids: CASSQQQETQYF.

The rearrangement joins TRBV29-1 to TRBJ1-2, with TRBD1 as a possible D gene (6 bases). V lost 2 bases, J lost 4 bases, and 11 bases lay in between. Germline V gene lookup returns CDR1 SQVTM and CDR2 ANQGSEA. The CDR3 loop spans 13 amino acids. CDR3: CSVENGQFYGYTF. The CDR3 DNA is TGCAGCGTTGAAAATGGACAGTTCTATGGCTACACCTTC.

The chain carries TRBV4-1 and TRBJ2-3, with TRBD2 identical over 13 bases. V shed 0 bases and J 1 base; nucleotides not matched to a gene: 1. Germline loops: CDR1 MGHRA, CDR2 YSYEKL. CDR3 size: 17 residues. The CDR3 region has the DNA TGCGCCAGCAGCCAAGATGGGACTAGCGGGGGCACAGATACGCAGTATTTT. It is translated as CASSQDGTSGGTDTQYF.

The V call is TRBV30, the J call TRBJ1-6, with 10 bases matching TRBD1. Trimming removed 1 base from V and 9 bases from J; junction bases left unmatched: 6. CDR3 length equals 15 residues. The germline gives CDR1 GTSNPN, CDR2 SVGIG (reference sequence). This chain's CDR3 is CAWSDGQGVFSPLHF. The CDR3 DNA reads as TGTGCCTGGAGTGACGGACAGGGGGTGTTTTCACCCCTCCACTTT.

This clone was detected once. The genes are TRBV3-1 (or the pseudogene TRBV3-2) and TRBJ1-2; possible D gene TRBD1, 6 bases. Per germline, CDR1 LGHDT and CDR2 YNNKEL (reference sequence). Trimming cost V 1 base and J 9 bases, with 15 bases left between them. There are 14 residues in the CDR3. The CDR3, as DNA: TGTGCCAGCAGCCAAGGTCTCCGGGGGGGGCGCTACACCTTC. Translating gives CASSQGLRGGRYTF.

The CDR3 region has the DNA TGCGCCAGCAGCCATACCCGAGGGGGGGGCCGGAACGAGCAGTACTTC. This codes for CASSHTRGGGRNEQYF. The rearrangement links TRBV23-1 to TRBJ2-7; D may be TRBD2 (7 bases). TRBV23-1 is an open reading frame whose function is uncertain. This CDR3 contains 16 residues. Between the trimmed V and J ends, which lost 6 bases and 5 bases, there was a span of 23 bases.

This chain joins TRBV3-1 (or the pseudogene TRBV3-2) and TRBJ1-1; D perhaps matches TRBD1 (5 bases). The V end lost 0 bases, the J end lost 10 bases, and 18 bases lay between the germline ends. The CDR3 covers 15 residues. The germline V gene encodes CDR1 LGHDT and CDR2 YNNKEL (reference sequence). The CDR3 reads CASSQDYGPGGRAFF. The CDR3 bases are TGTGCCAGCAGCCAAGATTACGGTCCCGGGGGACGAGCTTTCTTT.

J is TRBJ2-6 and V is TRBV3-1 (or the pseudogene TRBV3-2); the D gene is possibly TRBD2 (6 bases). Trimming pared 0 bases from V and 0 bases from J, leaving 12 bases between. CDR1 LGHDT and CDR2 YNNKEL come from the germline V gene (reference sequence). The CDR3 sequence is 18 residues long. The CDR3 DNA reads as TGTGCCAGCAGCCAAGAACGGGAGCTTGCCTCTGGGGCCAACGTCCTGACTTTC. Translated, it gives CASSQERELASGANVLTF.

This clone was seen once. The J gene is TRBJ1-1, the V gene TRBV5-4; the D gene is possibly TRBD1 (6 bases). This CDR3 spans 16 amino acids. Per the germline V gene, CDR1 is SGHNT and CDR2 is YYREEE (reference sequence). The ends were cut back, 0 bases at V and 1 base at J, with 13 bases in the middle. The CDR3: CASSLVPDRRNTEAFF. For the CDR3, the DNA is TGTGCCAGCAGCTTGGTTCCAGACAGGAGGAACACTGAAGCTTTCTTT.

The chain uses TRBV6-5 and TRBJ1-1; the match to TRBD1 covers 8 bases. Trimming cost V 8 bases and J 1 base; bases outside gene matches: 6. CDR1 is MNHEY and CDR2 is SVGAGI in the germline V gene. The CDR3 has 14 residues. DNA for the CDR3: TGTGCCAGCGGGACAGGCCGACCGAACACTGAAGCTTTCTTT. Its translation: CASGTGRPNTEAFF.

CDR3 sequence: CASSPLGAGELFF. The DNA for the CDR3 is TGTGCCAGCAGCCCTCTGGGCGCCGGGGAGCTGTTTTTT. This chain connects TRBV14 to TRBJ2-2; D not certain. Germline V gene sequence: CDR1 SGHDN, CDR2 FVKESK. V was pared by 4 bases and J by 6 bases, with 9 bases between. The CDR3 spans 13 residues.

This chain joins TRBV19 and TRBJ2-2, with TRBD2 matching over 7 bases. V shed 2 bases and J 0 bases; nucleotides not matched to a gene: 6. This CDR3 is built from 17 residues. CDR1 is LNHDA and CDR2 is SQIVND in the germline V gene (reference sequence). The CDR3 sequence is CASSITGGGPNTGELFF. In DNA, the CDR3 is TGTGCCAGTAGTATAACGGGCGGGGGACCGAACACCGGGGAGCTGTTTTTT.

This CDR3 reads CASSRGGTSTGNQPQHF. As DNA, the CDR3 is TGTGCCAGCAGCCGAGGTGGCACATCGACAGGTAATCAGCCCCAGCATTTT. The rearrangement uses TRBV13 and TRBJ1-5, with D possibly TRBD1 on 6 matching bases. Trimming shortened V by 5 bases and J by 4 bases, and 21 bases separated the two germline ends. The CDR3 has 17 amino acids. Germline V lookup: CDR1 PRHDT, CDR2 FYEKMQ (reference sequence).

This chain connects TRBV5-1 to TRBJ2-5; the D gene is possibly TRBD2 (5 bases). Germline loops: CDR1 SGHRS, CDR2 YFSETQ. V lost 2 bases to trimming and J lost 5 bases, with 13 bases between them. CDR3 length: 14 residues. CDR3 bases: TGCGCCAGCAGCTTTAACGGACTCAAGGAGACCCAGTACTTC. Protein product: CASSFNGLKETQYF.

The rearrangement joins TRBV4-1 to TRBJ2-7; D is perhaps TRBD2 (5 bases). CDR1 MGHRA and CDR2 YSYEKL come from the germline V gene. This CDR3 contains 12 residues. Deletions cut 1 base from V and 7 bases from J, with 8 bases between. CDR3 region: CASSQGWEEQYF. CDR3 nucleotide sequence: TGCGCCAGCAGCCAAGGATGGGAGGAGCAGTACTTC.

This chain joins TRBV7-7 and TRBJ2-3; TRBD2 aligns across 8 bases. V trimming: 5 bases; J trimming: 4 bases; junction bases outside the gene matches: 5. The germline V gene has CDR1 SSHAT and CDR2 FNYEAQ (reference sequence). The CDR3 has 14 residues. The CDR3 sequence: CASSPGLAADTQYF. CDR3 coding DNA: TGTGCCAGCAGCCCAGGACTAGCCGCAGATACGCAGTATTTT.

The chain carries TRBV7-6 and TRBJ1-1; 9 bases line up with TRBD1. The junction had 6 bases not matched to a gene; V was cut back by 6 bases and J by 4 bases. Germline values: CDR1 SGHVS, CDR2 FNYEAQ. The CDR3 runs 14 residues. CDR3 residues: CASRWDRVSTEAFF. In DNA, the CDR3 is TGTGCCAGCAGATGGGACAGGGTCTCCACTGAAGCTTTCTTT.

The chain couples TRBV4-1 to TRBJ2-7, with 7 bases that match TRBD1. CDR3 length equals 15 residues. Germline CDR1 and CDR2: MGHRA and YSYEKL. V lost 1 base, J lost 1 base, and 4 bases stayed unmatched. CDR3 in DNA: TGCGCCAGCAGCCAAGGACAGGGTCGGTCCTACGAGCAGTACTTC. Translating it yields CASSQGQGRSYEQYF.

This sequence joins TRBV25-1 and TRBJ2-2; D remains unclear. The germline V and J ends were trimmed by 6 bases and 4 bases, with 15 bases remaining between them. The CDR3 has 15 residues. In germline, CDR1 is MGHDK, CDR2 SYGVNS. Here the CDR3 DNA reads TGTGCCAGCAGGGTCTCGTCCCCGGGCACCGGGGAGCTGTTTTTT. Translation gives CASRVSSPGTGELFF.

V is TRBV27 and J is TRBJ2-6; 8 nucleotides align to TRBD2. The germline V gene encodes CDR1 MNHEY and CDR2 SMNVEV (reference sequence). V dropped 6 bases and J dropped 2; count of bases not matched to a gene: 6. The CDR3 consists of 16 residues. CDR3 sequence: CASRPGTSAGANVLTF. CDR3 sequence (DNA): TGTGCCAGCAGGCCTGGGACTAGTGCTGGGGCCAACGTCCTGACTTTC.

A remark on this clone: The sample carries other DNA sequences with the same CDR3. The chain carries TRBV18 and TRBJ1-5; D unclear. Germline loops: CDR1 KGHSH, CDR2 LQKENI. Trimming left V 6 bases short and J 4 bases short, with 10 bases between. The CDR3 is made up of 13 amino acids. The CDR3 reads CASSPGGNQPQHF. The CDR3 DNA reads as TGTGCCAGCTCCCCGGGCGGGAATCAGCCCCAGCATTTT.

The CDR3: CASSYPDRAGHNEQFF. CDR3 bases: TGTGCCAGCAGTTACCCTGACAGGGCCGGCCACAATGAGCAGTTCTTC. This chain links TRBV6-5 with TRBJ2-1, with 7 positions matching TRBD1. Germline V gene lookup returns CDR1 MNHEY and CDR2 SVGAGI. J gave up 5 bases and V 2 bases, and 9 bases lay outside the gene matches. The CDR3 is 16 residues long.

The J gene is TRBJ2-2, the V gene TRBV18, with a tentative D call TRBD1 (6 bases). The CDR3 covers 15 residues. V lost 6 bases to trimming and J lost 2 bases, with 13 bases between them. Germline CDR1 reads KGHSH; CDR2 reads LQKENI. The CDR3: CASSQQGFNTGELFF. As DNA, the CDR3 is TGTGCCAGCTCGCAACAGGGATTCAACACCGGGGAGCTGTTTTTT.

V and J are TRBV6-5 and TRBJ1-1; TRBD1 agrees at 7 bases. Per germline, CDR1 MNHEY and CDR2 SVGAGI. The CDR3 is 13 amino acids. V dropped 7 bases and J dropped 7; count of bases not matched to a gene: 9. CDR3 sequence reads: CASNRQGGNEAFF. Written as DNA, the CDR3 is TGTGCCAGCAATCGACAGGGCGGTAATGAAGCTTTCTTT.

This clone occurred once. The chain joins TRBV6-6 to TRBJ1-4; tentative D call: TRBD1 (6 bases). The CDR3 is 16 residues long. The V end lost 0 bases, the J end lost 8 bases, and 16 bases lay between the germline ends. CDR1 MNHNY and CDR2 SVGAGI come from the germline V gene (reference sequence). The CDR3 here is CASSYSISGAGEKLFF. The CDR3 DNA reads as TGTGCCAGCAGTTACTCTATTTCAGGGGCCGGGGAAAAACTGTTTTTT.

This chain's CDR3 is CASSVHGSSYNEQFF. Written as DNA, the CDR3 is TGTGCCAGCAGCGTCCACGGGAGCTCCTACAATGAGCAGTTCTTC. The rearrangement links TRBV3-1 (or the pseudogene TRBV3-2) to TRBJ2-1; a weak D match, TRBD2 (6 bases). The germline V and J ends were trimmed by 5 bases and 0 bases, with 11 bases remaining between them. The CDR3 totals 15 residues. Per germline, CDR1 LGHDT and CDR2 YNNKEL (reference sequence).